The source of this T cell receptor beta chain is a study of blood T cell repertoires in COVID-19. TCRdb's table, derived via immunoSEQ multiplex PCR, lists solely in-frame clones and lacks some. This sample carries under 60,000 clones, around 90% of them seen once, and the ten largest clones take 10%. The CDR3 consists of 13 residues. Germline assignment: CDR1 SQVTM and CDR2 ANQGSEA. The trim removed 6 bases at V and 8 bases at J, leaving 11 bases unmatched. V gene TRBV29-1 combines with J gene TRBJ1-2; TRBD1 aligns across 8 bases. The receptor's source is a human donor with acute or convalescent COVID-19. The donor label of this sample is uncertain. The sequenced sample consisted of peripheral blood. The CDR3 loop reads CSVGTGTPGGYTF. The CDR3 nucleotides read TGCAGCGTGGGGACAGGCACCCCGGGGGGCTACACCTTC.